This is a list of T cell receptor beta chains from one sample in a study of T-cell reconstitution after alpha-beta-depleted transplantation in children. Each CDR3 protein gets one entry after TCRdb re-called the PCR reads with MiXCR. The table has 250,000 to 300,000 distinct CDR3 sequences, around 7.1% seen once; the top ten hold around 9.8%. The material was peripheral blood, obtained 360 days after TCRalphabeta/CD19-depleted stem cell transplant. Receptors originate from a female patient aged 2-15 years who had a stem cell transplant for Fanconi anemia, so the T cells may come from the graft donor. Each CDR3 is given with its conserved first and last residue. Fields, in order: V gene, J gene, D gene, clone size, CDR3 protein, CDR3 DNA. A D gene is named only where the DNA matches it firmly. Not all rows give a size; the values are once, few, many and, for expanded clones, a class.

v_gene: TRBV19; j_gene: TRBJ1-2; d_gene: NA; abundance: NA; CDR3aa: CASSITTGNYGYTF; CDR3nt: TGTGCCAGTAGTATAACCACAGGGAACTATGGCTACACCTTC
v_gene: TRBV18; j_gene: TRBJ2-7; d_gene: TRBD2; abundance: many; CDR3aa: CASSSGRGTYEQYF; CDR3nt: TGTGCCAGCTCCAGCGGGAGAGGGACCTACGAGCAGTACTTC
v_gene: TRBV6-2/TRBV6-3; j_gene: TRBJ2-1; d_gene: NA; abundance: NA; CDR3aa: CASRGGATLYSYNEQFF; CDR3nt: TGTGCCAGCAGGGGGGGGGCGACTCTCTATTCCTACAATGAGCAGTTCTTC
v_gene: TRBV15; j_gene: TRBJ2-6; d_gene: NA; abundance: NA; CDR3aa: CATSRDPGAISSGANVLTF; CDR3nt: TGTGCCACCAGCAGAGATCCGGGGGCGATTAGCTCTGGGGCCAACGTCCTGACTTTC
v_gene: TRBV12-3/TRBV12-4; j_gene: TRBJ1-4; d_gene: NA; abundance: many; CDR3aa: CATTVSRVNEKLFF; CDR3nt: TGTGCCACCACAGTTAGCAGGGTTAATGAAAAACTGTTTTTT
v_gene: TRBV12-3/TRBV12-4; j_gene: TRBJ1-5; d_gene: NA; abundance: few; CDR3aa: CASSLWGPNQPQHF; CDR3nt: TGTGCCAGCAGTTTGTGGGGACCGAATCAGCCCCAGCATTTT
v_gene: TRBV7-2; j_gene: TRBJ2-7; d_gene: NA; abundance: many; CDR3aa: CASSSPSSEQYF; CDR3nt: TGTGCCAGCAGCTCCCCCTCTTCCGAGCAGTACTTC
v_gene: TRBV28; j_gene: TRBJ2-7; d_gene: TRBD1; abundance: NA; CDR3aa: CASRGQGAHEQYF; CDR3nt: TGTGCCAGCAGGGGACAGGGGGCCCACGAGCAGTACTTC
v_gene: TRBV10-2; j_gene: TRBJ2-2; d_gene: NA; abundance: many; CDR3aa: CASSERGQANTGELFF; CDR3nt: TGCGCCAGCAGTGAAAGGGGCCAAGCGAACACCGGGGAGCTGTTTTTT
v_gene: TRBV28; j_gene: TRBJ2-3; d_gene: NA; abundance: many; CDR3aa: CASSYPHSESSTDTQYF; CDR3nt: TGTGCCAGCAGCTACCCACACTCAGAGTCTAGCACAGATACGCAGTATTTT
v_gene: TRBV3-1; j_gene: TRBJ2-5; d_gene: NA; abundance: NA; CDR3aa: CASSQEYGLETQYF; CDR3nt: TGTGCCAGCAGCCAAGAGTACGGTTTAGAGACCCAGTACTTC
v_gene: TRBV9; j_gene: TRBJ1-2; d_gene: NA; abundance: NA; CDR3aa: CASRRHNYGYTF; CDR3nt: TGTGCCAGCCGGCGGCACAACTATGGCTACACCTTC
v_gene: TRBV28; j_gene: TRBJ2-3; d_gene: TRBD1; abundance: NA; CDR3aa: CASSSPLGTGVPDTQYF; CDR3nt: TGTGCCAGCAGTTCACCCTTAGGGACAGGGGTGCCAGATACGCAGTATTTT
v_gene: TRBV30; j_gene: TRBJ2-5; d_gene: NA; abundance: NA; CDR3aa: CAWSVRGQETQYF; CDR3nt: TGTGCCTGGAGTGTAAGGGGCCAAGAGACCCAGTACTTC
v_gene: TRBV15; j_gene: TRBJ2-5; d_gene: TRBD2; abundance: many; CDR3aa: CATSLAGAAQETQYF; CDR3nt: TGTGCCACCAGTTTAGCGGGGGCCGCTCAAGAGACCCAGTACTTC
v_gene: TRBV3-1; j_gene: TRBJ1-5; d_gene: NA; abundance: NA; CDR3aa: CASSQESPRLYSNQPQHF; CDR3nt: TGTGCCAGCAGCCAAGAATCTCCCCGTCTTTATAGCAATCAGCCCCAGCATTTT
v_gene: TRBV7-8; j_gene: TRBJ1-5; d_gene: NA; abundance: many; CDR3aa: CASSSGRGALDQPQHF; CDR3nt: TGTGCCAGCAGCTCGGGTCGGGGGGCGTTGGATCAGCCCCAGCATTTT
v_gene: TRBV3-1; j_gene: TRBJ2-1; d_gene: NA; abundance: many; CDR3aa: CASSHWARRGEQFF; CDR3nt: TGTGCCAGCAGCCATTGGGCTAGGAGGGGTGAGCAGTTCTTC
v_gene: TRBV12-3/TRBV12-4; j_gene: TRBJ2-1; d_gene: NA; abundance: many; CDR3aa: CASSTGSYNEQFF; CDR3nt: TGTGCCAGCAGCACAGGTTCCTACAATGAGCAGTTCTTC
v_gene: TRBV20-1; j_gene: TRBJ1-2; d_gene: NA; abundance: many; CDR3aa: CSAGTTNNYGYTF; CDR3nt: TGCAGTGCCGGGACAACAAATAACTATGGCTACACCTTC